This T cell receptor (beta chain) was sequenced for a study of brain T cells in children with intractable seizures. Study-level points and caveats: Pre- and post-surgery blood differed in depth, so pre-surgery absences may be undersampling. Viral specificity was inferred only from CDR3 similarity; HCMV serostatus was unknown.

Repertoires were generated with immunoSEQ multiplex PCR, while TCRdb's copy carries only in-frame clones and drops some. The repertoire has about 340,000 clones, over 90% of them found once; the top ten carry approximately 5%. Regarding this clone: Antigen unknown.

Time point reported: blood from clinic visit 5 months post-surgery; TSC patient then seizure free. Surgery cases with the highest brain T cell transcript signatures were chosen for sequencing. Before surgery, patients took at least one anti-epileptic drug. This TCR was sampled from a boy under three years old with tuberous sclerosis and intractable seizures. Source: peripheral blood, taken roughly 5 months after surgery.

The CDR3: CASSLIASVTDTQYF. DNA for the CDR3: TGTGCCAGCAGCTTAATTGCTAGCGTCACAGATACGCAGTATTTT. This chain uses TRBV7-3 with TRBJ2-3, with TRBD2 as a possible D gene (6 bases). CDR3 length equals 15 residues. Deletions cut 1 base from V and 2 bases from J, with 10 bases between. Germline CDR1 and CDR2: SGHTA and FQGTGA.